The source of this T cell receptor beta chain is a study of T cell responses to AZD1222 COVID-19 vaccine. Sequencing was performed with immunoSEQ multiplex PCR; in TCRdb, only in-frame clones are kept and a portion is missing. Of around 100,000 clones listed, about 83% are singletons. The V gene's germline CDR1 is SGHTA and CDR2 FQGNSA. V shed 3 bases, J shed 0 bases, and the junction held 5 bases outside the gene matches. This CDR3 comprises 17 residues. V usage is TRBV7-2 and J usage is TRBJ2-3; 11 nucleotides match TRBD2. This sequence was found in an adult in good health. The starting material was peripheral blood, obtained on day 0 of AZD1222 vaccination. This CDR3 reads CASSFQTSGVSTDTQYF. The CDR3 nucleotides are TGTGCCAGCAGCTTTCAGACTAGCGGGGTTAGCACAGATACGCAGTATTTT. Full variable domain (outside the CDR3, taken from reference TRBV7-2 and TRBJ2-3): GAGVSQSPSNKVTEKGKDVELRCDPISGHTALYWYRQSLGQGLEFLIYFQGNSAPDKSGLPSDRFSAERTGGSVSTLTIQRTQQEDSAVYLCASSFQTSGVSTDTQYFGPGTRLTVL.